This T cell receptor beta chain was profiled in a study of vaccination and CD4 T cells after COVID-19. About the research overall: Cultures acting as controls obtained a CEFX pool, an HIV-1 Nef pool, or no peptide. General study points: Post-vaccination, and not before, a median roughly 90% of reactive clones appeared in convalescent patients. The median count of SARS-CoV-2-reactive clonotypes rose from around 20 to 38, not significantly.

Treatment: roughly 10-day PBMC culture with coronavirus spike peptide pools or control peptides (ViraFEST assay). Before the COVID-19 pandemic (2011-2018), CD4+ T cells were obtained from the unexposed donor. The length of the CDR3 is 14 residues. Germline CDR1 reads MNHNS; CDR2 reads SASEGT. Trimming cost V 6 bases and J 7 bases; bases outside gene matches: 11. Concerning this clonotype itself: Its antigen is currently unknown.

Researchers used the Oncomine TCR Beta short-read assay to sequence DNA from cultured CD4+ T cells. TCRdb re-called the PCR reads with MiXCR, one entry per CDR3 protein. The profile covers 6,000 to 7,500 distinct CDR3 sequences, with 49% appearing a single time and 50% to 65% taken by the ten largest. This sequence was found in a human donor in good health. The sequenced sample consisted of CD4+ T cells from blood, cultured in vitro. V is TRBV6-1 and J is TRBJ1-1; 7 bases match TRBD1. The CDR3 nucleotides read TGTGCCAGCAGCCGAGGACAGGCGGCAGGTGAAGCTTTCTTT. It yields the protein CASSRGQAAGEAFF.